This T cell receptor (beta chain) was profiled in a study of T cells in Graves' hyperthyroidism and ophthalmopathy. This clonotype was observed a handful of times. Amplification yielded TCR beta CDR3 regions, with RNA transcripts as the source. An initial round of RT-PCR targeting the TCR CDR3 relied on the HTBI primer set. TCRdb recomputed calls from the multiplex PCR reads with MiXCR, one row per CDR3 protein. This table has some 510,000 distinct CDR3 sequences, under 60% appearing once. The germline V gene encodes CDR1 SGHVS and CDR2 FQNEAQ. The CDR3 covers 15 residues. V dropped 3 bases and J dropped 3 bases, with 11 bases sitting between them.

The sequence was obtained from a woman under 30 with Graves' hyperthyroidism. What was sequenced was peripheral blood or thyroid tissue (not recorded which). The chain uses TRBV7-8 and TRBJ2-2; D is unresolved. The CDR3 here is CASSFYLVHTGELFF. The CDR3, as DNA: TGTGCCAGCAGCTTCTATCTCGTTCACACCGGGGAGCTGTTTTTT.